The 15 T cell receptor beta chains given below trace back to one sample, sequenced in a study of CD8+CD57+ T cells in acquired aplastic anemia. The template for TCR beta VDJ and CDR3 sequence profiling was genomic DNA. TCRdb re-called the reads with MiXCR, one entry per CDR3 protein. Of about 210,000 distinct CDR3 sequences in the sample, 60% to 65% were seen once. Sequenced sample: sorted CD4+, CD8+, or CD8+CD57+ T cells (not recorded which) from PBMCs. These receptors came from a human donor in good health.

About this clonotype: Since a much larger clone is just one base distant, this may be a read error. V gene TRBV4-3 combines with J gene TRBJ2-2; D is perhaps TRBD1 (5 bases). This CDR3 region has 13 residues. Germline V lookup: CDR1 LGHNA, CDR2 YSLEER. V dropped 1 base and J dropped 9 bases, with 9 bases sitting between them. The CDR3 nucleotides read TGCGCCAGCAGCCAAGGGGTGGACAGGGAGCTGTTTTTT. This translates into CASSQGVDRELFF.

Turning to this clonotype: The germline gene is not matched at one end of the junction; a read error may be the cause. The rearrangement links TRBV10-1 to TRBJ2-3; TRBD2 aligns across 7 bases. The CDR3 loop spans 14 amino acids. The germline V gene has CDR1 WNHNN and CDR2 SYGVQD (reference sequence). CDR3: CAISVGLGTDTQYF. Written as DNA, the CDR3 is TGTGCCATCAGTGTAGGACTAGGCACAGATACGCAGTATTTT.

This chain connects TRBV7-8 to TRBJ2-7; 12 bases align to TRBD2. The CDR3 has 14 residues. The germline CDR1 and CDR2 sequences are SGHVS and FQNEAQ. V lost 5 bases, J lost 5 bases, and 4 bases stayed unmatched. The CDR3 sequence is CASSPSGGAHEQYF. The CDR3, as DNA: TGTGCCAGCAGCCCTAGCGGGGGGGCCCACGAGCAGTACTTC.

In this sample, this clonotype turned up many times. The chain is built from TRBV7-9 and TRBJ2-5; TRBD1 might be the D (6 bases). Looked up from germline, CDR1 is SEHNR and CDR2 is FQNEAQ (reference sequence). The CDR3 runs to 14 residues. V lost 4 bases and J lost 2, with 11 bases in between. CDR3 in amino acids: CASSWRTAQETQYF. DNA of the CDR3: TGTGCCAGCAGCTGGAGGACAGCACAAGAGACCCAGTACTTC.

This clonotype was detected a few times. V is TRBV6-4 and J is TRBJ2-2, with unresolved D. Germline CDR1 and CDR2: MRHNA and SNTAGT. V dropped 0 bases and J dropped 3 bases, with 8 bases sitting between them. CDR3 length equals 15 residues. CDR3 sequence reads: CASSDSQGDTGELFF. CDR3 DNA: TGTGCCAGCAGTGACTCACAAGGAGACACCGGGGAGCTGTTTTTT.

Concerning this clonotype: An end of the junction differs from the germline gene, which may be a read error. The J gene is TRBJ1-5, the V gene TRBV19; D is possibly TRBD1 (6 bases). The CDR3 length is 13 residues. Germline CDR1 is LNHDA and CDR2 is SQIVND (reference sequence). The CDR3 reads CASSYTGNRPQHF. The CDR3 nucleotides read TGTGCCAGTAGTTATACAGGGAATCGGCCCCAGCATTTT.

The V call is TRBV12-3 or TRBV12-4, the J call TRBJ1-2; TRBD1 might be the D (5 bases). The V gene lost 6 bases and the J gene lost 4 bases, with 9 bases spanning the gap. The CDR3 contains 12 residues. The chain's CDR3 is CASSTGTYGYTF. The CDR3 coding sequence is TGTGCCAGCAGCACAGGTACCTATGGCTACACCTTC.

The rearrangement joins TRBV29-1 to TRBJ2-2, with a weak D call TRBD2 (6 bases). V lost 8 bases and J 1 base, leaving 14 bases between the germline ends. Germline V gives CDR1 SQVTM, CDR2 ANQGSEA. The CDR3 runs to 14 residues. In DNA form, the CDR3 reads TGCAGCCCGCTCGCCGGGGGGAACACCGGGGAGCTGTTTTTT. This sequence encodes CSPLAGGNTGELFF.

The gene calls are TRBV5-1 and TRBJ2-7, with 8 positions matching TRBD2. Trimming took 4 bases from V and 2 from J; bases not matched to a gene: 8. Germline V gene sequence: CDR1 SGHRS, CDR2 YFSETQ. The CDR3 runs 15 residues. The CDR3 region has the DNA TGCGCCAGCAGCCCCGTAGCGGGGTCGCCCTACGAGCAGTACTTC. This encodes CASSPVAGSPYEQYF.

This chain joins TRBV29-1 and TRBJ2-2, with 8 positions matching TRBD1. Per the germline V gene, CDR1 is SQVTM and CDR2 is ANQGSEA. The CDR3 is made up of 14 amino acids. V trimming: 6 bases; J trimming: 1 base; junction bases outside the gene matches: 4. DNA of the CDR3: TGCAGCGTCGATGGACAGGGGAACACCGGGGAGCTGTTTTTT. This translates into CSVDGQGNTGELFF.

This clonotype occurred many times. The chain has TRBV29-1 and TRBJ2-7; D perhaps matches TRBD1 (5 bases). The CDR3 is 12 residues long. Germline CDR1 reads SQVTM; CDR2 reads ANQGSEA. V lost 4 bases and J lost 6, with 13 bases in between. The chain's CDR3 is CSVAQGRAEQYF. The CDR3 nucleotides are TGCAGCGTTGCGCAGGGTCGGGCCGAGCAGTACTTC.

This clonotype was detected ten times or more. The chain uses TRBV7-2 and TRBJ2-7, with 7 positions matching TRBD1. The CDR3 has 16 amino acids. From germline, CDR1 is SGHTA and CDR2 FQGNSA. The ends lost 5 bases at V and 4 bases at J; junction bases unmatched: 14. CDR3 nucleotide sequence: TGTGCCAGCAGCGAGACAGGGATCCTAGCTGCTTACGAGCAGTACTTC. This sequence encodes CASSETGILAAYEQYF.

The chain has TRBV7-2 and TRBJ2-7; weak D call: TRBD2 (6 bases). CDR3 length equals 16 residues. The germline CDR1 and CDR2 sequences are SGHTA and FQGNSA. V was clipped by 5 bases and J by 9 bases, with 26 bases between them. The DNA for the CDR3 is TGTGCCAGCAGCCAATCCACGGGGCGGGAATTTGGCGGGCAGTACTTC. It translates to CASSQSTGREFGGQYF.

This chain uses TRBV29-1 with TRBJ1-1; 7 bases line up with TRBD1. CDR1 SQVTM and CDR2 ANQGSEA come from the germline V gene. The CDR3 covers 14 residues. Trimming cost V 3 bases and J 0 bases; bases outside gene matches: 4. In DNA, the CDR3 is TGCAGCGTTGACCAGGGGGTCCTGAACACTGAAGCTTTCTTT. This codes for CSVDQGVLNTEAFF.

In this sample, this clonotype turned up many times. The chain carries TRBV6-5 and TRBJ1-6; D gene uncertain. This CDR3 contains 13 residues. CDR1 and CDR2 from the germline V gene are MNHEY and SVGAGI. V was cut by 2 bases and J by 9 bases, with 8 bases left in between. CDR3 coding DNA: TGTGCCAGCAGTTACATAGGGATTTCACCCCTCCACTTT. Encoded protein: CASSYIGISPLHF.